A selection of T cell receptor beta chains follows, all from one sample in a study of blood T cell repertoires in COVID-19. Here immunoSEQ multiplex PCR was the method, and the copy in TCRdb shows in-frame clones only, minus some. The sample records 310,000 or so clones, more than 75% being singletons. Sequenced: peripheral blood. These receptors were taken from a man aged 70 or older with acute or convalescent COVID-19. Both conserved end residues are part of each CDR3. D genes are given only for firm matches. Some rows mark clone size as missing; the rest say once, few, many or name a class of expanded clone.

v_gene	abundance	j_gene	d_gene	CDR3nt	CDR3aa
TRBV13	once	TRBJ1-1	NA	TGTGCCAGCAGCAGCCGACAGGCGAACACTGAAGCTTTCTTT	CASSSRQANTEAFF
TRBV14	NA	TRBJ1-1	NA	TGTGCCAGCAGTTGGGCAGGAGGAACTGAAGCTTTCTTT	CASSWAGGTEAFF
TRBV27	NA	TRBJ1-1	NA	TGTGCCAGCACCCTTCTCAGGAACCCCACTGAAGCTTTCTTT	CASTLLRNPTEAFF
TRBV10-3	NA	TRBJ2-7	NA	TGTGCCATCAGTGAATCGGCTAGGCCCTACGAGCAGTACTTC	CAISESARPYEQYF
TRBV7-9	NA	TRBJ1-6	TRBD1	TGTGCCAGCAGCAATTACGGACAGGGGATAGGATCACCCCTCCACTTT	CASSNYGQGIGSPLHF
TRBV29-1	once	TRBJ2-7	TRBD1	TGCAGCGTTGAGCAGGGGGCAACCGAGCAGTACTTC	CSVEQGATEQYF
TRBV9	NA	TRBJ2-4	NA	TGTGCCAGCAGCGTAGACGGCAGGGAATATAACATTCAGTACTTC	CASSVDGREYNIQYF
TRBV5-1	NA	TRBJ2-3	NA	TGCGCCAGCAGCTTGGTAGGGGGAAGAGGCACAGATACGCAGTATTTT	CASSLVGGRGTDTQYF
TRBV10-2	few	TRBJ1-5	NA	TGCGCCAGTTCACAGGGCTTCAATCAGCCCCAGCATTTT	CASSQGFNQPQHF
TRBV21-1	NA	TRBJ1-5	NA	TGTGCCAGCAAGCTCCAGGGGCCCGGCCATAGCAATCAGCCCCAGCATTTT	CASKLQGPGHSNQPQHF
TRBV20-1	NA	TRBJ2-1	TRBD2	TGCAGTGCTAGTCGGGCTAGCGGGTACAATGAGCAGTTCTTC	CSASRASGYNEQFF
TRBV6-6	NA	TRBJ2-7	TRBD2	TGTGCCAGCAGTACCCCCGGGGGAGGGCTCGAGCAGTACTTC	CASSTPGGGLEQYF
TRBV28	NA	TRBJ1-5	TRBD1	TGTGCCAGCAGTTCTCCTGGACGACAGGGCGGACAGCCCCAGCATTTT	CASSSPGRQGGQPQHF
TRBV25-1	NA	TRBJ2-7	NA	TGTGCCAGCAGTGACGTACTGGGGGGTACGAAGCAGTACTTC	CASSDVLGGTKQYF
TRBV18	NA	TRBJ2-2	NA	TGTGCCAGCTCACCGGGCAGCACCGGGGAGCTGTTTTTT	CASSPGSTGELFF
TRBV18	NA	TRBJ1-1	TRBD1	TGTGCCAGCTCAACCGGGACAGGGATGAACACTGAAGCTTTCTTT	CASSTGTGMNTEAFF
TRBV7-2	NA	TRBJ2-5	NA	TGTGCCAGCAGCTTAGTAGCTGCTAGGTGGGAGACCCAGTACTTC	CASSLVAARWETQYF
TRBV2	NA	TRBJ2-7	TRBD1	TGTGCCAGCAGTGAAAGGGGACAGGGTTCCGAGCAGTACTTC	CASSERGQGSEQYF
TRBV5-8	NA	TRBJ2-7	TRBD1	TGTGCCAGCAGCGCCCGGGGACAGGGTCGAAACGAGCAGTACTTC	CASSARGQGRNEQYF
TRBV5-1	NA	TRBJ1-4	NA	TGCGCCAGCAGCTTCACAGTAAATGAAAAACTGTTTTTT	CASSFTVNEKLFF
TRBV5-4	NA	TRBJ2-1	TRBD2	TGTGCCAGCAGCAGACAGACTAGCGGCTCCTACAATGAGCAGTTCTTC	CASSRQTSGSYNEQFF
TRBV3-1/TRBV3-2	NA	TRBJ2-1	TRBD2	TGTGCCAGCAGCCACATGACTAGCGGGAGGGCCTATGAGCAGTTCTTC	CASSHMTSGRAYEQFF
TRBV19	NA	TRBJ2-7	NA	TGTGCCACCCAGTCCCGCGGGGCTCGGTACGAGCAGTACTTC	CATQSRGARYEQYF
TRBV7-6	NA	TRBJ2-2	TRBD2	TGTGCCAGCAGCTTAGGAGCGGGGGCGCCGGGCACCGGGGAGCTGTTTTTT	CASSLGAGAPGTGELFF
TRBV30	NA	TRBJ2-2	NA	TGTGCCATGGCTATGGGGAGTAGTAGCGGGGAGCTGTTTTTT	CAMAMGSSSGELFF
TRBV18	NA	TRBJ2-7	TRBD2	TGTGCCAGCTCACCGAACGATGGCGGGAGGGTTTACGAGCAGTACTTC	CASSPNDGGRVYEQYF